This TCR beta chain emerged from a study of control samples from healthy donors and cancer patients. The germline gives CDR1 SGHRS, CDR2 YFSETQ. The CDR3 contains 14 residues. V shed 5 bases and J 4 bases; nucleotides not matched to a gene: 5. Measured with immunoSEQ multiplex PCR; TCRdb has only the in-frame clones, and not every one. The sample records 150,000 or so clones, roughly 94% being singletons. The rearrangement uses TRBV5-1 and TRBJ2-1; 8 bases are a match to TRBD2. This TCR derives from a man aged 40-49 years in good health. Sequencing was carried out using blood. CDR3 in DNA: TGCGCCAGCAGTGAGCGGGGGCCTTACAATGAGCAGTTCTTC. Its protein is CASSERGPYNEQFF.